The 22 T cell receptor beta chains reported below all come from one sample, sequenced in a study of identical twins (dated by TCRdb to 2016 to 2017). Libraries were prepared through 5' RACE. Sequencer: Illumina HiSeq 2000. The public reads were run again by TCRdb, first through fastp at Q25 and then through MiXCR, and only productive beta chains were kept. Identical CDR3 protein sequences are pooled into one entry, listed with their most common genes and DNA. Counted in this sample were 1.5 million or so distinct CDR3 sequences; around 29% of them appeared once. About 0.27% of the sample comes from the top ten. Source material: cord blood. Receptors originate from a newborn girl in good health.

J is TRBJ2-3 and V is TRBV28, with D tentatively TRBD1 (6 bases). The V end lost 8 bases, the J end lost 1 base, and 13 bases lay between the germline ends. The CDR3 is 14 amino acids. Germline CDR1 reads MDHEN; CDR2 reads SYDVKM. Here the CDR3 reads CASASQGRTDTQYF. The DNA of the CDR3 is TGTGCCAGCGCTTCACAGGGACGCACAGATACGCAGTATTTT.

The CDR3 spells CASSQEASGPSYEQYF. The CDR3 DNA is TGTGCCAGCAGCCAAGAAGCCAGCGGGCCCTCCTACGAGCAGTACTTC. The chain has TRBV3-1 and TRBJ2-7; possibly TRBD2 for D (6 bases). Germline V gene lookup returns CDR1 LGHDT and CDR2 YNNKEL (reference sequence). This CDR3 comprises 16 residues. V was trimmed by 0 bases and J by 0 bases, leaving 12 bases between them.

The chain has TRBV12-3 or TRBV12-4 and TRBJ2-5; a weak D match, TRBD1 (6 bases). CDR3 size: 15 residues. Trimming shortened V by 9 bases and J by 2 bases, and 19 bases separated the two germline ends. The CDR3 coding sequence is TGTGCCAGTTCAGGGGCGATGAACCTGCAAGAGACCCAGTACTTC. As protein: CASSGAMNLQETQYF.

The V call is TRBV28, the J call TRBJ1-5; TRBD1 agrees at 8 bases. This CDR3 region has 15 residues. V shed 4 bases and J 3 bases; nucleotides not matched to a gene: 5. Germline CDR1 is MDHEN and CDR2 is SYDVKM. The CDR3 DNA reads as TGTGCCAGCAGTTCCGGACAGGGAAACAATCAGCCCCAGCATTTT. This translates into CASSSGQGNNQPQHF.

The genes are TRBV9 and TRBJ2-7, with 10 bases lining up with TRBD2. The CDR3 is 15 residues long. V was pared by 4 bases and J by 7 bases, with 11 bases of the junction left unmatched. Germline V gene lookup returns CDR1 SGDLS and CDR2 YYNGEE. The CDR3 loop reads CASSLGGTSANEQYF. As DNA, the CDR3 is TGTGCCAGCAGCCTCGGGGGGACTAGCGCCAATGAGCAGTACTTC.

The chain employs TRBV28 and TRBJ2-3; a possible D gene is TRBD1 (5 bases). The V gene lost 2 bases and the J gene lost 4 bases, with 16 bases spanning the gap. Looked up from germline, CDR1 is MDHEN and CDR2 is SYDVKM. The CDR3 sequence is 16 residues long. The chain's CDR3 is CASSLGAGVPPDTQYF. The CDR3, as DNA: TGTGCCAGCAGTTTAGGGGCCGGAGTACCCCCAGATACGCAGTATTTT.

The rearrangement uses TRBV25-1 and TRBJ2-4; TRBD2 matches 10 bases. The CDR3 is made up of 17 amino acids. CDR1 and CDR2 (germline): MGHDK, SYGVNS. Germline trimming cut 2 bases from V and 5 bases from J; bases unmatched to any gene: 9. The DNA of the CDR3 is TGTGCCAGCAGTGAACCGCCCGGAGCGGGGGGGGAAAACATTCAGTACTTC. Its translation: CASSEPPGAGGENIQYF.

The chain uses TRBV28 and TRBJ1-1, with D perhaps matching TRBD1 (6 bases). This CDR3 has 13 residues. V dropped 5 bases and J dropped 10 bases, with 17 bases sitting between them. Looked up from germline, CDR1 is MDHEN and CDR2 is SYDVKM. CDR3 in amino acids: CASSGRGGVRAFF. Written as DNA, the CDR3 is TGTGCCAGCAGTGGCAGGGGTGGGGTCAGAGCTTTCTTT.

The CDR3 sequence: CAISTSSYNEQFF. In nucleotides, the CDR3 is TGTGCCATCAGTACTAGCTCCTACAATGAGCAGTTCTTC. The gene calls are TRBV10-3 and TRBJ2-1, with D possibly TRBD2 on 5 matching bases. CDR3 length: 13 amino acids. The V end was cut by 5 bases, the J end by 0 bases, with 5 bases between. The germline CDR1 and CDR2 sequences are ENHRY and SYGVKD.

This chain joins TRBV4-2 and TRBJ1-1; 7 bases agree with TRBD1. The CDR3 sequence is 13 residues long. Germline V gene sequence: CDR1 LGHNA, CDR2 YNFKEQ. V dropped 4 bases and J dropped 11; count of bases not matched to a gene: 10. The CDR3 here is CASSPQTGSEAFF. The CDR3 bases are TGTGCCAGCAGCCCACAGACAGGGAGTGAGGCTTTCTTT.

J is TRBJ2-1 and V is TRBV7-9; 7 nucleotides align to TRBD1. The J call may be in error: the DNA end matches TRBJ2-7 better. Germline CDR1 reads SEHNR; CDR2 reads FQNEAQ (reference sequence). The CDR3 extends over 16 amino acids. The CDR3 DNA reads as TGTGCCAGCAGTCCGCGCACAGGGGTCCAATACAATGAGCAGTACTTC. It yields the protein CASSPRTGVQYNEQYF.

This chain connects TRBV3-1 to TRBJ1-4; D gene ambiguous. CDR3 length: 17 residues. V was trimmed by 1 base and J by 5 bases, leaving 17 bases between them. In germline, CDR1 is LGHDT, CDR2 YNNKEL (reference sequence). CDR3 sequence: CASSQGLSGWPNEKLFF. The CDR3 DNA reads TGTGCCAGCAGCCAAGGTCTCAGTGGGTGGCCCAATGAAAAACTGTTTTTT. The entire variable domain, with the rest obtained from reference TRBV3-1 and TRBJ1-4, is as follows: DTAVSQTPKYLVTQMGNDKSIKCEQNLGHDTMYWYKQDSKKFLKIMFSYNNKELIINETVPNRFSPKSPDKAHLNLHINSLELGDSAVYFCASSQGLSGWPNEKLFFGSGTQLSVL.

The chain employs TRBV20-1 and TRBJ1-6; the D is unclear. Per germline, CDR1 DFQATT and CDR2 SNEGSKA (reference sequence). Trimming took 0 bases from V and 9 from J, leaving 12 bases between them. The CDR3 covers 14 residues. This CDR3 reads CSARDQKRPSPLHF. The DNA of the CDR3 is TGCAGTGCTAGAGATCAGAAAAGGCCTTCACCCCTCCACTTT.

This clonotype has more than one count but fewer than ten. The chain employs TRBV4-2 and TRBJ2-7; TRBD2 matches at 9 bases. After removal of 0 bases from V and 5 bases from J, the junction contained 14 bases not matched to a gene. This CDR3 region has 18 residues. Germline CDR1 reads LGHNA; CDR2 reads YNFKEQ. This CDR3 is CASSQERGRLAGFDEQYF. CDR3 DNA sequence: TGTGCCAGCAGCCAAGAGCGCGGTAGGCTAGCGGGATTCGACGAGCAGTACTTC.

In its sample, this clonotype was seen a few times. The chain employs TRBV13 and TRBJ2-3; D call uncertain. Trimming stripped 0 bases from V and 0 bases from J, with 10 bases between. This CDR3 spans 16 amino acids. Germline V gene sequence: CDR1 PRHDT, CDR2 FYEKMQ (reference sequence). CDR3 DNA sequence: TGTGCCAGCAGCTTAGGCCGCTATGTTAGCACAGATACGCAGTATTTT. Encoded protein: CASSLGRYVSTDTQYF. Full variable domain (missing parts from reference TRBV13 and TRBJ2-3): AAGVIQSPRHLIKEKRETATLKCYPIPRHDTVYWYQQGPGQDPQFLISFYEKMQSDKGSIPDRFSAQQFSDYHSELNMSSLELGDSALYFCASSLGRYVSTDTQYFGPGTRLTVL.

Only a few counts were recorded for this clonotype. This chain connects TRBV6-6 to TRBJ1-5; 8 bases are shared with TRBD1. The germline CDR1 and CDR2 sequences are MNHNY and SVGAGI (reference sequence). CDR3 length: 17 amino acids. J was trimmed by 0 bases and V by 7 bases; bases with no gene match: 11. The CDR3 loop is CASNHRGMIYSNQPQHF. CDR3 in DNA: TGTGCCAGCAACCACAGGGGGATGATCTATAGCAATCAGCCCCAGCATTTT.

This clonotype was counted a few times. The rearrangement links TRBV9 to TRBJ2-1, with 13 nucleotides matching TRBD2. V was clipped by 3 bases and J by 9 bases; unmatched bases: 9. Per the germline V gene, CDR1 is SGDLS and CDR2 is YYNGEE. The CDR3 runs 16 residues. The CDR3 spells CASSAGLAGAGGEQFF. The DNA for the CDR3 is TGTGCCAGCAGCGCCGGACTAGCGGGGGCCGGGGGTGAGCAGTTCTTC.

This clonotype was observed a few times. This chain links TRBV20-1 with TRBJ2-7; 10 nucleotides align to TRBD1. The CDR3 sequence is 14 residues long. The V gene's germline CDR1 is DFQATT and CDR2 SNEGSKA (reference sequence). The V segment lost 5 bases and the J segment 2 bases; nucleotides outside the gene matches: 6. The CDR3 region is CSADPGQGTYEQYF. The CDR3 region has the DNA TGCAGTGCTGACCCGGGACAGGGGACCTACGAGCAGTACTTC.

This clonotype came up many times. The chain recombines TRBV18 with TRBJ2-3; tentatively, D is TRBD2 (6 bases). Germline CDR1 and CDR2: KGHSH and LQKENI. The V end was cut by 3 bases, the J end by 4 bases, with 11 bases between. The length of the CDR3 is 14 residues. CDR3 in amino acids: CASSPPSVPDTQYF. The CDR3 DNA is TGTGCCAGCTCACCGCCTAGCGTCCCAGATACGCAGTATTTT.

Many counts were recorded for this clonotype. V is TRBV12-3 or TRBV12-4 and J is TRBJ1-5; a possible D gene is TRBD1 (6 bases). V lost 7 bases to trimming and J lost 0 bases, with 10 bases between them. The CDR3 spans 14 residues. The CDR3 loop is CASTYRDSNQPQHF. The CDR3 bases are TGTGCCAGCACGTACAGGGATAGCAATCAGCCCCAGCATTTT.

This clonotype was counted only a few times. The V and J genes are TRBV3-1 and TRBJ2-3; D is unclear. The CDR3 runs to 12 residues. Trimming removed 4 bases from V and 8 bases from J, with 10 bases in between. From germline, CDR1 is LGHDT and CDR2 YNNKEL (reference sequence). The CDR3 DNA is TGTGCCAGCAGCCGGCGAGTAGGTACGCAGTATTTT. Its protein product is CASSRRVGTQYF.

CDR3 loop: CSTRRDRGPTDTQYF. The CDR3 DNA reads as TGCAGCACCAGGCGGGACAGGGGACCCACAGATACGCAGTATTTT. The rearrangement joins TRBV29-1 to TRBJ2-3, with 10 nucleotides matching TRBD1. This CDR3 comprises 15 residues. Trimming at V came to 8 bases and at J to 2 bases, leaving 10 bases not matched to a gene. The germline CDR1 and CDR2 sequences are SQVTM and ANQGSEA.